These T cell receptor beta chains were read from a single sample in a study of OX40 agonist ivuxolimab in advanced cancers. Clones were read by immunoSEQ multiplex PCR, and TCRdb kept only the in-frame ones, dropping some. Of tens of thousands of clones in the sample, roughly 90% were seen once. Sample: CD4+ or CD8+ T cells sorted from blood, taken in a trial of the OX40 agonist ivuxolimab. These receptors all stem from an adult with an advanced solid tumor such as melanoma, head and neck, liver or kidney cancer. The CDR3 runs from the conserved cysteine through the conserved F or W. The order of the fields is V gene, D gene, clone size, J gene, CDR3 protein, CDR3 DNA. A D gene is named only where the DNA matches it firmly. Expanded clones are given a class, and other clones once, few, many or no size at all.

>TRBV29-1|TRBD1|.|TRBJ2-7
CSVRQGNEQYF
TGCAGCGTTCGACAGGGCAACGAGCAGTACTTC
>TRBV7-9|.|.|TRBJ2-3
CASSLGDVSTDTQYF
TGTGCCAGCAGCTTAGGTGATGTCTCCACAGATACGCAGTATTTT
>TRBV27|TRBD2|.|TRBJ2-3
CASRGLAEITDTQYF
TGTGCCAGCAGGGGACTAGCGGAGATCACAGATACGCAGTATTTT
>TRBV4-1|.|few|TRBJ2-7
CASSQERGVNEQYF
TGCGCCAGCAGCCAAGAGCGGGGTGTCAACGAGCAGTACTTC
>TRBV7-2|TRBD1|.|TRBJ1-3
CASSYSGTAGNTIYF
TGTGCCAGCAGCTACTCCGGGACAGCTGGAAACACCATATATTTT
>TRBV30|.|.|TRBJ1-6
CAWSAFPSNSPLHF
TGTGCCTGGAGTGCCTTTCCTTCGAATTCACCCCTCCACTTT
>TRBV7-9|.|.|TRBJ2-7
CASSPGIFYEQYF
TGTGCCAGCAGCCCGGGGATCTTCTACGAGCAGTACTTC
>TRBV19|.|.|TRBJ2-7
CASSISGQTYEQYF
TGTGCCAGTAGTATTTCAGGACAGACCTACGAGCAGTACTTC
>TRBV19|.|.|TRBJ1-1
CASSISGPNTEAFF
TGTGCCAGTAGTATCTCAGGCCCGAACACTGAAGCTTTCTTT
>TRBV28|TRBD2|.|TRBJ2-3
CATGGLADPGDTQYF
TGTGCCACCGGGGGACTAGCGGACCCGGGAGATACGCAGTATTTT
>TRBV28|.|.|TRBJ1-6
CASSPTGFSPTNSPLHF
TGTGCCAGCAGCCCAACAGGGTTTAGCCCAACGAATTCACCCCTCCACTTT
>TRBV6-6|.|.|TRBJ2-7
CASSYSSEEQYF
TGTGCCAGCAGTTACTCGAGCGAGGAGCAGTACTTC
>TRBV7-9|TRBD1|.|TRBJ2-5
CASSNRGSPQETQYF
TGTGCCAGCAGCAACAGGGGCTCGCCTCAAGAGACCCAGTACTTC
>TRBV11-2|.|.|TRBJ2-2
CASSLDLTGRTGELFF
TGTGCCAGCAGCTTAGACTTGACAGGTCGCACCGGGGAGCTGTTTTTT
>TRBV13|.|.|TRBJ2-2
CASSLGRGTGELFF
TGTGCCAGCAGCTTAGGGAGGGGGACCGGGGAGCTGTTTTTT
>TRBV28|.|few|TRBJ1-5
CASSSRGLGNQPQHF
TGTGCCAGCAGCTCCAGGGGTTTAGGCAATCAGCCCCAGCATTTT
>TRBV6-6|.|.|TRBJ1-1
CASILIGGNTEAFF
TGTGCCAGCATCCTGATTGGGGGAAACACTGAAGCTTTCTTT
>TRBV9|TRBD2|.|TRBJ2-1
CASSVGLAGTNEQFF
TGTGCCAGCAGCGTCGGGCTAGCGGGGACCAATGAGCAGTTCTTC
>TRBV2|.|.|TRBJ2-5
CASNRVVETQYF
TGTGCCAGCAACAGGGTCGTGGAGACCCAGTACTTC
>TRBV11-2|.|.|TRBJ2-2
CASSPSPGTIGNTGELFF
TGTGCCAGCAGCCCTTCCCCGGGGACAATTGGGAACACCGGGGAGCTGTTTTTT
>TRBV27|.|.|TRBJ1-3
CASSLSGGGNTIYF
TGTGCCAGCAGTTTAAGTGGAGGCGGAAACACCATATATTTT
>TRBV4-1|.|few|TRBJ1-1
CASSQDWAGNSEAFF
TGCGCCAGCAGCCAAGATTGGGCAGGGAACAGTGAAGCTTTCTTT
>TRBV7-2|TRBD2|once|TRBJ2-2
CASSPTSGTTGELFF
TGTGCCAGCAGTCCTACTAGCGGGACCACCGGGGAGCTGTTTTTT
>TRBV7-9|TRBD1|.|TRBJ2-5
CASSKTGRETQYF
TGTGCCAGCAGCAAGACAGGGAGAGAGACCCAGTACTTC
>TRBV28|.|once|TRBJ1-5
CASSFGAYSNQPQHF
TGTGCCAGCAGTTTCGGAGCTTATAGCAATCAGCCCCAGCATTTT
>TRBV29-1|.|.|TRBJ2-1
CSVDLALYNEQFF
TGCAGCGTTGACCTAGCGCTCTACAATGAGCAGTTCTTC
>TRBV27|.|once|TRBJ2-2
CASSLSEGGELFF
TGTGCCAGCAGTTTATCGGAGGGGGGGGAGCTGTTTTTT
>TRBV5-1|TRBD1|.|TRBJ2-7
CASSAGTGGSRIEQYF
TGCGCCAGCAGCGCAGGGACAGGGGGGTCAAGAATCGAGCAGTACTTC
>TRBV11-3|.|.|TRBJ1-1
CASSLDVLNTEAFF
TGTGCCAGCAGCTTAGATGTCCTAAACACTGAAGCTTTCTTT
>TRBV9|.|.|TRBJ1-1
CASSVGTDGNTEAFF
TGTGCCAGCAGCGTAGGGACAGACGGTAACACTGAAGCTTTCTTT
>TRBV11-3|TRBD1|.|TRBJ1-1
CASSLGQGSMNTEAFF
TGTGCCAGCAGCTTAGGACAGGGTTCGATGAACACTGAAGCTTTCTTT
>TRBV4-1|.|.|TRBJ2-5
CASSQVKGQFQETQYF
TGCGCCAGCAGCCAAGTCAAGGGGCAATTCCAAGAGACCCAGTACTTC
>TRBV28|.|.|TRBJ2-6
CASSSPLTF
TGTGCCAGCAGTTCTCCCCTGACTTTC
>TRBV4-3|TRBD1|.|TRBJ2-3
CASSQDRGTVYTDTQYF
TGCGCCAGCAGCCAAGACCGAGGGACAGTGTACACAGATACGCAGTATTTT